This is a list of T cell receptor beta chains from one sample in a study of cytomegalovirus exposure and HLA in healthy donors. The repertoire was sequenced with immunoSEQ multiplex PCR; TCRdb's copy has only in-frame clones and lacks some. The sample carries fewer than 200,000 clones, roughly 80% recorded once. The sequencing input was PBMCs. Receptor source: a woman between 18 and 29 years old in good health and CMV-seronegative. CDR3s include the opening cysteine and the closing phenylalanine or tryptophan. A D gene is named only where the DNA matches it firmly. Rows may omit the clone size; those that give it use once, few, many or a size class.

d_gene	abundance	v_gene	j_gene	CDR3aa	CDR3nt
NA	NA	TRBV25-1	TRBJ2-3	CASHGTDTQYF	TGTGCCAGCCATGGCACAGATACGCAGTATTTT
NA	NA	TRBV28	TRBJ2-1	CASSARLGGSYNEQFF	TGTGCCAGCAGCGCCCGTCTAGGGGGCTCCTACAATGAGCAGTTCTTC
NA	NA	TRBV7-8	TRBJ1-5	CASSLGRISNQPQHF	TGTGCCAGCAGCTTAGGCAGAATCTCCAATCAGCCCCAGCATTTT
NA	NA	TRBV28	TRBJ2-1	CASVTGGAGNNEQFF	TGTGCCAGCGTAACAGGGGGGGCGGGTAACAATGAGCAGTTCTTC
TRBD2	NA	TRBV6-5	TRBJ2-3	CASSYGGGTDTQYF	TGTGCCAGCAGTTACGGGGGGGGCACAGATACGCAGTATTTT
TRBD2	NA	TRBV5-8	TRBJ2-2	CASRLGLASGTGELFF	TGTGCCAGCAGACTTGGACTAGCGTCAGGCACCGGGGAGCTGTTTTTT
NA	few	TRBV27	TRBJ1-5	CASEMVRDSNQPQHF	TGTGCCAGCGAAATGGTCAGGGATAGCAATCAGCCCCAGCATTTT
NA	NA	TRBV13	TRBJ2-2	CASSQGTGELFF	TGTGCCAGCAGCCAGGGAACCGGGGAGCTGTTTTTT
NA	NA	TRBV19	TRBJ1-2	CASSTGQTRYGYTF	TGTGCCAGTAGTACCGGACAGACGCGCTATGGCTACACCTTC
TRBD1	NA	TRBV7-9	TRBJ2-7	CASSLDGTGLISSYEQYF	TGTGCCAGCAGCTTAGACGGGACAGGCCTGATTAGCTCCTACGAGCAGTACTTC
TRBD2	NA	TRBV29-1	TRBJ2-1	CSVVRLAGSSSYNEQFF	TGCAGCGTTGTTCGACTAGCGGGCAGCAGCTCCTACAATGAGCAGTTCTTC
NA	NA	TRBV30	TRBJ1-5	CAWSDLETPDDQPQHF	TGTGCCTGGAGTGACCTCGAGACACCCGACGACCAGCCCCAGCATTTT
NA	NA	TRBV15	TRBJ1-1	CATSRGDKNTEAFF	TGTGCCACCAGCAGAGGAGACAAGAACACTGAAGCTTTCTTT
NA	NA	TRBV28	TRBJ1-5	CASSLWQDSNQPQHF	TGTGCCAGCAGTTTATGGCAGGATAGCAATCAGCCCCAGCATTTT
TRBD1	NA	TRBV28	TRBJ1-2	CASWGDRGAGYTF	TGTGCCAGTTGGGGCGACAGGGGGGCTGGCTACACCTTC
TRBD1	NA	TRBV6-5	TRBJ1-5	CASRAGQGSGEPQHF	TGTGCCAGCAGGGCGGGACAGGGATCGGGCGAGCCCCAGCATTTT
NA	few	TRBV4-3	TRBJ1-1	CASSRTTGMEAFF	TGCGCCAGCAGCCGAACTACAGGGATGGAAGCTTTCTTT
NA	NA	TRBV7-2	TRBJ1-5	CASTLGEVGNQPQHF	TGTGCCAGCACCCTAGGGGAGGTAGGCAATCAGCCCCAGCATTTT
TRBD2	once	TRBV4-1	TRBJ2-7	CASSQDSFAGATYEQYF	TGCGCCAGCAGCCAAGATAGTTTTGCGGGAGCAACCTACGAGCAGTACTTC
TRBD1	NA	TRBV7-7	TRBJ2-5	CASSFSGQGQETQYF	TGTGCTAGCAGCTTTTCCGGACAGGGACAAGAGACCCAGTACTTC
NA	NA	TRBV7-8	TRBJ1-2	CASSVRGQGNYGYTF	TGTGCCAGCAGCGTAAGGGGCCAGGGGAACTATGGCTACACCTTC
NA	few	TRBV5-5	TRBJ2-3	CASSLGIGQGDTQYF	TGTGCCAGCAGCTTGGGCATAGGGCAGGGAGATACGCAGTATTTT
TRBD1	NA	TRBV6-1	TRBJ1-4	CASSGSQGALGKLFF	TGTGCCAGCAGTGGGAGCCAGGGGGCGCTCGGCAAACTGTTTTTT
TRBD2	NA	TRBV2	TRBJ2-5	CASSEKSLAEETQYF	TGTGCCAGCAGTGAAAAATCGCTAGCGGAAGAGACCCAGTACTTC
TRBD2	NA	TRBV6-4	TRBJ2-1	CASSVAGEEDEQFF	TGTGCCAGCAGTGTGGCGGGAGAAGAGGATGAGCAGTTCTTC
TRBD1	NA	TRBV12-5	TRBJ1-1	CASGLVPPGWTGGLNTEAFF	TGTGCTAGTGGTTTGGTACCCCCGGGATGGACAGGGGGACTAAACACTGAAGCTTTCTTT
NA	NA	TRBV18	TRBJ1-1	CASSFKEVGTEAFF	TGTGCCAGCTCATTCAAGGAGGTGGGCACTGAAGCTTTCTTT
NA	NA	TRBV10-3	TRBJ2-1	CAISESEQAQQFF	TGTGCCATCAGTGAGTCAGAGCAGGCACAGCAGTTCTTC
NA	NA	TRBV11-3	TRBJ2-6	CASSLLLSGANVLTF	TGTGCCAGCAGCCTATTACTATCTGGGGCCAACGTCCTGACTTTC
TRBD1	NA	TRBV28	TRBJ1-5	CASSPGKGQGSWQPQHF	TGTGCCAGCAGTCCCGGAAAGGGACAGGGAAGTTGGCAGCCCCAGCATTTT
NA	NA	TRBV18	TRBJ1-2	CASSPLLTEEPSIGYTF	TGTGCCAGCTCACCATTGTTGACAGAGGAACCCTCTATTGGCTACACCTTC
NA	NA	TRBV19	TRBJ1-1	CASGAEGGRTEAFF	TGTGCCTCAGGAGCGGAAGGTGGACGCACTGAAGCTTTCTTT
NA	NA	TRBV19	TRBJ2-1	CASSILRDNNEQFF	TGTGCCAGTAGTATCCTCAGGGATAACAATGAGCAGTTCTTC